In this sample, the clone carrying this T cell receptor (beta chain) turned up a few times. Next came a second PCR, run for 7 to 11 cycles, which used a sample-barcoded 5' primer along with a J-beta primer mix. Each CDR3 protein is one row after TCRdb ran MiXCR on the 5' RACE reads. This table holds 1,500,000 or so distinct CDR3 sequences, roughly 43% found once. These data come from a study of blood T cells in healthy people across ages. The source of this sequence is a woman aged 18-30 years in good health. The sequenced material came from blood.

CDR3 in amino acids: CASSPTYEANAYNEQFF. For the CDR3, the DNA is TGTGCCAGCAGTCCGACCTACGAAGCGAACGCCTACAATGAGCAGTTCTTC. The rearrangement links TRBV27 to TRBJ2-1; D unresolved. V was trimmed by 5 bases and J by 2 bases, leaving 19 bases between them. From germline, CDR1 is MNHEY and CDR2 SMNVEV (reference sequence). The CDR3 totals 17 residues.